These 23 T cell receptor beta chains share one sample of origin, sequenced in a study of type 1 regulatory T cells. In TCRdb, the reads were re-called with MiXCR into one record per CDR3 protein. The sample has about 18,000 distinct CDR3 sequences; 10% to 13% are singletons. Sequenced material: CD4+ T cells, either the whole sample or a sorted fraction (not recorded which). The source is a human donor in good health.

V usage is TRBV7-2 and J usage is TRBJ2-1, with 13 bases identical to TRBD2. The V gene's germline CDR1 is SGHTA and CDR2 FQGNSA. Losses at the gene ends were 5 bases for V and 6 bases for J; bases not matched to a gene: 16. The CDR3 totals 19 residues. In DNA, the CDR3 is TGTGCCAGCAGCCTCCGTGCGTTGTTTGGACTAGCGGGAGTCAATGAGCAGTTCTTC. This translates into CASSLRALFGLAGVNEQFF.

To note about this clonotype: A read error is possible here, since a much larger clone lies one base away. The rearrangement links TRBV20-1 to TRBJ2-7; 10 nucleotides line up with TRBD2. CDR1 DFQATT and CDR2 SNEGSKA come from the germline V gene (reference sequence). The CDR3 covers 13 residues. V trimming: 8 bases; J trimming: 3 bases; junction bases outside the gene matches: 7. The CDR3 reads CSTRTSGNYEQYF. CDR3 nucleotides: TGCAGTACAAGGACTAGCGGAAACTACGAGCAGTACTTC.

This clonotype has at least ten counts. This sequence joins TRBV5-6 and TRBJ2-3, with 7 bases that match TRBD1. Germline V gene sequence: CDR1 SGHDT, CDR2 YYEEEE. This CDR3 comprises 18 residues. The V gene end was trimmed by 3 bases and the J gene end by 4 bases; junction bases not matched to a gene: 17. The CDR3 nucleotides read TGTGCCAGCAGCTGGATTAATTCGACAGGGAACAACCCAGATACGCAGTATTTT. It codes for CASSWINSTGNNPDTQYF.

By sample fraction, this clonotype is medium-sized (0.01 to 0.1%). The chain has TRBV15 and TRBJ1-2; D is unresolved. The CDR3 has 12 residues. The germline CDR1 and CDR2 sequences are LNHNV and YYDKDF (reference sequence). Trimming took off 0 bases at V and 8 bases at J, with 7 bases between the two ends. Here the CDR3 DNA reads TGTGCCACCAGCAGAGATCAATGGGGCTACACCTTC. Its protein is CATSRDQWGYTF.

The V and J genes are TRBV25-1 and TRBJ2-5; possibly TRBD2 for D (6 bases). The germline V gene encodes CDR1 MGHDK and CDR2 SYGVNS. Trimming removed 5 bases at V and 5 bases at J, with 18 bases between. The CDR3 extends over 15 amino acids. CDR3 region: CASSPPGVPAETQYF. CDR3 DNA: TGTGCCAGCAGTCCCCCGGGAGTACCCGCGGAGACCCAGTACTTC.

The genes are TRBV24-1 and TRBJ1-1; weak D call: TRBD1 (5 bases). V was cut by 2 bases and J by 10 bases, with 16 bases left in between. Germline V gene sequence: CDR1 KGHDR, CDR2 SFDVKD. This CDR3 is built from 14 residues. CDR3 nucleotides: TGTGCCACCAGTGATTCCACAGGAGGAAGCAGAGCTTTCTTT. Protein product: CATSDSTGGSRAFF.

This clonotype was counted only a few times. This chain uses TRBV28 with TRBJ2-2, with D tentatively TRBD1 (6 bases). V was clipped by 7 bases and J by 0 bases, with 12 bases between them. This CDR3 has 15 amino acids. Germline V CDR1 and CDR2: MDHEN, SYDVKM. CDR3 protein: CASTTGRPNTGELFF. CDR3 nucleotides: TGTGCCAGCACTACAGGGCGCCCGAACACCGGGGAGCTGTTTTTT.

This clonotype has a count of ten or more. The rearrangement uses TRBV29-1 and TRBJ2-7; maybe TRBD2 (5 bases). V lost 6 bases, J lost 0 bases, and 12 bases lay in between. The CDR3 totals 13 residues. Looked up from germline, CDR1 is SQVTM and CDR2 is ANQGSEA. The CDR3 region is CSVKERSSYEQYF. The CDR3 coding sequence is TGCAGCGTAAAGGAGCGGAGCTCCTACGAGCAGTACTTC.

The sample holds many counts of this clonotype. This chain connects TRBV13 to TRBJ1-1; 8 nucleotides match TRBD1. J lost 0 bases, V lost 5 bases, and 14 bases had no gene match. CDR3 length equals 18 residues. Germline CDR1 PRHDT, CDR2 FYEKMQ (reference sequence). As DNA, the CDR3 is TGTGCCAGCAGCCTACGGGTTATTAGACAGGGGATGAACACTGAAGCTTTCTTT. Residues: CASSLRVIRQGMNTEAFF.

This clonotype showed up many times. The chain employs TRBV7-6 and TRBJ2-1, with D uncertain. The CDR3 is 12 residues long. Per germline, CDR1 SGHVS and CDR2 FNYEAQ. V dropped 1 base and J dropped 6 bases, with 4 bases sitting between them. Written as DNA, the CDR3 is TGTGCCAGCAGCTTAGGGGTCAATGAGCAGTTCTTC. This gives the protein CASSLGVNEQFF.

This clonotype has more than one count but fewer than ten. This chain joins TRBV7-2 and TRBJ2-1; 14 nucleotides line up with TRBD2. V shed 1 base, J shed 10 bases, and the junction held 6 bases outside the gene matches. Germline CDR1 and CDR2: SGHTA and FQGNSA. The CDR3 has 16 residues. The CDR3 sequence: CASSLEGLAGVREQFF. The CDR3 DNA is TGTGCCAGCAGCTTAGAGGGACTAGCGGGAGTACGGGAGCAGTTCTTC.

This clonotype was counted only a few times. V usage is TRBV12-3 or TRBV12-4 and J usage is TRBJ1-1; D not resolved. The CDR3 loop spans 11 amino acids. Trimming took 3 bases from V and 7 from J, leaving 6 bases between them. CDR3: CASSLAGEAFF. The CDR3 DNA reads TGTGCCAGCAGTTTGGCGGGTGAAGCTTTCTTT.

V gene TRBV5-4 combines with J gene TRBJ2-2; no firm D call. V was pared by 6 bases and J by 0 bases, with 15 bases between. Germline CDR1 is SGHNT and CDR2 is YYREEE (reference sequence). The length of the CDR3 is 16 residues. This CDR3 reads CASTRAGVPNTGELFF. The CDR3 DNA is TGTGCCAGCACCCGGGCAGGTGTGCCGAACACCGGGGAGCTGTTTTTT.

The DNA for the CDR3 is TGTGCCAGCAGCCAAGATTCAAGGGGAGGCGAAGAGACCCAGTACTTC. Protein sequence: CASSQDSRGGEETQYF. The chain has TRBV4-2 and TRBJ2-5, with D tentatively TRBD2 (6 bases). Germline loops: CDR1 LGHNA, CDR2 YNFKEQ. V was shortened by 0 bases and J by 3 bases, with 14 bases between the two germline ends. The CDR3 has 16 residues.

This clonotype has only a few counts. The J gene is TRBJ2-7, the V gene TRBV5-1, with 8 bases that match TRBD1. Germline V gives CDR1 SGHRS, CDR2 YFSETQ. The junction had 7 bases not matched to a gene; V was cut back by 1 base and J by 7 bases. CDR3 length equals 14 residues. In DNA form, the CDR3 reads TGCGCCAGCAGCTTGCGGCAGGGGGCTGGAGAGCAGTACTTC. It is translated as CASSLRQGAGEQYF. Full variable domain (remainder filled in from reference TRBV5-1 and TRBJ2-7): KAGVTQTPRYLIKTRGQQVTLSCSPISGHRSVSWYQQTPGQGLQFLFEYFSETQRNKGNFPGRFSGRQFSNSRSEMNVSTLELGDSALYLCASSLRQGAGEQYFGPGTRLTVT.

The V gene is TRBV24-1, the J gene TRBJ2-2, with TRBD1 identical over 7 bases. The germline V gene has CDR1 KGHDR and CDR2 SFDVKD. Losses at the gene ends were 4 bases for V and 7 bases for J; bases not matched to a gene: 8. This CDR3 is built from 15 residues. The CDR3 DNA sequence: TGTGCCACCAGTGACTCAGACAGGGACGACGGGGAGCTGTTTTTT. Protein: CATSDSDRDDGELFF.

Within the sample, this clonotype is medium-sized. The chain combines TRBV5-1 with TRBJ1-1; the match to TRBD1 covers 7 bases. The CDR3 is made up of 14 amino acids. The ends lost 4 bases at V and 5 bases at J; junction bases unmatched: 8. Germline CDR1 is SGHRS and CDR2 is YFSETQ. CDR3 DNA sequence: TGCGCCAGCAGCCTACGACAGGGTAAAACTGAAGCTTTCTTT. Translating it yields CASSLRQGKTEAFF.

The CDR3 nucleotides are TGTGCCAGCAGACGGGACAGGGGGTCCTACGAGCAGTACTTC. Amino acid sequence: CASRRDRGSYEQYF. V usage is TRBV6-6 and J usage is TRBJ2-7, with 11 bases lining up with TRBD1. With 6 bases clipped from V and 1 base from J, the junction kept 2 bases outside the gene matches. The CDR3 is made up of 14 amino acids. Germline CDR1 MNHNY, CDR2 SVGAGI (reference sequence).

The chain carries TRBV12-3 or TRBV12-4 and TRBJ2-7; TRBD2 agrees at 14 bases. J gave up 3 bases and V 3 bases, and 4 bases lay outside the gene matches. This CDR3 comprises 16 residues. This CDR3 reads CASSFGTSGRDYEQYF. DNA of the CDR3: TGTGCCAGCAGTTTCGGGACTAGCGGGAGAGACTACGAGCAGTACTTC.

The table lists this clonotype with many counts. Here the CDR3 DNA reads TGCAGCGCGGCTAGCGAGTACGAGCAGTACTTC. This codes for CSAASEYEQYF. The chain uses TRBV29-1 and TRBJ2-7; D possibly corresponds to TRBD2 (6 bases). CDR1 is SQVTM and CDR2 is ANQGSEA in the germline V gene. This CDR3 has 11 amino acids. Between the trimmed V and J ends, which lost 7 bases and 4 bases, there was a span of 11 bases.

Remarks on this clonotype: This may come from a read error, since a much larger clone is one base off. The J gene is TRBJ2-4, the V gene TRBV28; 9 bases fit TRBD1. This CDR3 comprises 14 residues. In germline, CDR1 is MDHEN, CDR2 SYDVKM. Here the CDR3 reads CAGSGGQGEDIQYF. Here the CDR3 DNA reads TGTGCCGGCAGTGGGGGACAGGGTGAGGACATTCAGTACTTC. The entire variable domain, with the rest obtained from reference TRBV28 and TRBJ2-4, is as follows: DVKVTQSSRYLVKRTGEKVFLECVQDMDHENMFWYRQDPGLGLRLIYFSYDVKMKEKGDIPEGYSVSREKKERFSLILESASTNQTSMYLCAGSGGQGEDIQYFGAGTRLSVL.

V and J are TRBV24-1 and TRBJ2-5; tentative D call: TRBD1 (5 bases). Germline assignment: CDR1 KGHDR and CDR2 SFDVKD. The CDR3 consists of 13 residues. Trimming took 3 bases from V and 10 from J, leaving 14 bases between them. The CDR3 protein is CATSDQQGLLQYF. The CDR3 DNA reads TGTGCCACCAGTGATCAGCAGGGTTTGCTCCAGTACTTC.

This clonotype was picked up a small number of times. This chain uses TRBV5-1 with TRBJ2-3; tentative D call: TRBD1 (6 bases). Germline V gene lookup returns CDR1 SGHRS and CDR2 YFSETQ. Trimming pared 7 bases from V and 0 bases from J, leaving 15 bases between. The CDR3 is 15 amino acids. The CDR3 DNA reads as TGCGCCAGCGGAGTCGGGCAGGGGAGCACAGATACGCAGTATTTT. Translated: CASGVGQGSTDTQYF.